A single sample gave rise to the 31 T cell receptor beta chains below, sequenced in a study of T cell responses to AZD1222 COVID-19 vaccine. Produced via immunoSEQ multiplex PCR; TCRdb's table is partial and in-frame only. The top ten clones hold roughly 6.1% of a sample with some 56,000 clones, 80% to 90% of them seen once. Sequences were derived from peripheral blood, sampled 28 days after the second AZD1222 dose. The source is an adult who received the AZD1222 COVID-19 vaccine.

This chain links TRBV19 with TRBJ1-2, with a tentative D call TRBD1 (5 bases). The CDR3 covers 15 residues. Germline-derived CDR1 and CDR2 are LNHDA and SQIVND (reference sequence). Trimming removed 7 bases at V and 4 bases at J, with 19 bases between. The CDR3 nucleotides read TGTGCCAGTACCCTGGTTTTTGGGGCGAGCTATGGCTACACCTTC. Protein: CASTLVFGASYGYTF.

The rearrangement uses TRBV6-5 and TRBJ1-2; 9 nucleotides line up with TRBD1. The junction had 3 bases not matched to a gene; V was cut back by 6 bases and J by 1 base. This CDR3 contains 14 residues. Germline V gives CDR1 MNHEY, CDR2 SVGAGI. The CDR3 loop reads CASRTTGGNYGYTF. CDR3 DNA sequence: TGTGCCAGCAGAACGACAGGGGGTAACTATGGCTACACCTTC.

The chain joins TRBV29-1 to TRBJ2-2; perhaps TRBD2 as D (6 bases). Germline V lookup: CDR1 SQVTM, CDR2 ANQGSEA. Trimming shortened V by 5 bases and J by 6 bases, and 13 bases separated the two germline ends. The CDR3 runs to 13 residues. The CDR3: CSVSEGSPGELFF. The CDR3 nucleotides are TGCAGCGTTTCGGAGGGATCCCCCGGGGAGCTGTTTTTT.

This sequence joins TRBV18 and TRBJ1-6; D is possibly TRBD1 (5 bases). Looked up from germline, CDR1 is KGHSH and CDR2 is LQKENI. The CDR3 has 16 residues. Trimming left V 8 bases short and J 0 bases short, with 14 bases between. The chain's CDR3 is CASPLGVPSYNSPLHF. The DNA of the CDR3 is TGTGCCAGCCCCCTGGGGGTTCCCTCCTATAATTCACCCCTCCACTTT.

The chain joins TRBV7-2 to TRBJ2-7; D unresolved. Germline CDR1 SGHTA, CDR2 FQGNSA. There are 13 residues in the CDR3. Trimming removed 0 bases at V and 3 bases at J, with 6 bases between. Written as DNA, the CDR3 is TGTGCCAGCAGCTTAGCGCCGGGCTACGAGCAGTACTTC. It translates to CASSLAPGYEQYF.

This clone was picked up one time. The gene calls are TRBV5-1 and TRBJ2-2; 9 bases match TRBD2. This CDR3 is built from 17 residues. V trimming: 0 bases; J trimming: 4 bases; junction bases outside the gene matches: 7. Germline lookup yields CDR1 SGHRS and CDR2 YFSETQ. The CDR3 region is CASSLGVAGELTGELFF. The CDR3 nucleotides are TGCGCCAGCAGCTTGGGAGTAGCGGGGGAACTCACCGGGGAGCTGTTTTTT.

The rearrangement uses TRBV18 and TRBJ2-7; 7 bases are shared with TRBD1. Germline trimming cut 4 bases from V and 6 bases from J; bases unmatched to any gene: 9. The CDR3 runs to 14 residues. Per the germline V gene, CDR1 is KGHSH and CDR2 is LQKENI. The CDR3 loop is CASSLQGNEAEQYF. The CDR3 DNA reads TGTGCCAGCTCACTACAGGGGAATGAGGCCGAGCAGTACTTC.

The chain carries TRBV9 and TRBJ2-7; D could derive from TRBD1 or TRBD2 (5 bases each). V was clipped by 4 bases and J by 7 bases, with 18 bases between them. The CDR3 covers 14 residues. CDR1 and CDR2 (germline): SGDLS, YYNGEE. The CDR3 region has the DNA TGTGCCAGCAGCATCCACCTCGGGGACCGAGAGCAGTACTTC. Protein: CASSIHLGDREQYF.

The chain employs TRBV27 and TRBJ1-4; D uncertain. CDR1 and CDR2 (germline): MNHEY, SMNVEV (reference sequence). With 1 base removed from V and 1 base from J, the gap between germline ends came to 7 bases. The CDR3 is made up of 15 amino acids. CDR3 residues: CASSLFRRTNEKLFF. CDR3 DNA: TGTGCCAGCAGTTTATTCAGGAGAACTAATGAAAAACTGTTTTTT.

This clone occurred a few times. This chain joins TRBV5-6 and TRBJ2-7; the match to TRBD1 covers 7 bases. The ends lost 5 bases at V and 2 bases at J; junction bases unmatched: 4. The CDR3 loop spans 13 amino acids. Germline V gene data show CDR1 as SGHDT and CDR2 as YYEEEE. The CDR3 is CASSQTGTYEQYF. In DNA, the CDR3 is TGTGCCAGCAGTCAGACAGGGACCTACGAGCAGTACTTC.

The J gene is TRBJ2-5, the V gene TRBV5-6, with D perhaps assigned TRBD1 or TRBD2 (5 bases each). This CDR3 has 15 amino acids. The germline V gene has CDR1 SGHDT and CDR2 YYEEEE. Trimming removed 1 base at V and 0 bases at J, with 10 bases between. The CDR3 is CASSLYGTYQETQYF. As DNA, the CDR3 is TGTGCCAGCAGCTTGTACGGGACGTACCAAGAGACCCAGTACTTC. Full variable domain (missing parts from reference TRBV5-6 and TRBJ2-5): DAGVTQSPTHLIKTRGQQVTLRCSPKSGHDTVSWYQQALGQGPQFIFQYYEEEERQRGNFPDRFSGHQFPNYSSELNVNALLLGDSALYLCASSLYGTYQETQYFGPGTRLLVL.

The gene calls are TRBV3-1 (or the pseudogene TRBV3-2) and TRBJ2-5; D remains unclear. V was shortened by 4 bases and J by 6 bases, with 15 bases between the two germline ends. Germline CDR1 reads LGHDT; CDR2 reads YNNKEL (reference sequence). The CDR3 has 14 amino acids. The CDR3 loop reads CASSPIRHLKTQYF. The DNA for the CDR3 is TGTGCCAGCAGCCCTATTAGACACTTAAAGACCCAGTACTTC.

The J gene is TRBJ2-1, the V gene TRBV25-1, with 11 bases aligning to TRBD2. CDR1 and CDR2 (germline): MGHDK, SYGVNS. Losses at the gene ends were 4 bases for V and 4 bases for J; bases not matched to a gene: 12. The CDR3 is 18 amino acids. The CDR3, as DNA: TGTGCCAGCAGTGGGGGGCTAGCGGGAGGATTAATATACAATGAGCAGTTCTTC. As protein: CASSGGLAGGLIYNEQFF.

This chain connects TRBV4-2 to TRBJ2-3, with TRBD2 as a possible D gene (7 bases). V lost 0 bases, J lost 2 bases, and 18 bases lay in between. The CDR3 has 18 residues. Germline V gene lookup returns CDR1 LGHNA and CDR2 YNFKEQ. CDR3 loop: CASSQDPGGGRTTDTQYF. The CDR3 DNA reads TGTGCCAGCAGCCAAGATCCTGGGGGGGGCCGGACCACAGATACGCAGTATTTT.

The rearrangement links TRBV6-5 to TRBJ1-3; TRBD1 agrees at 7 bases. The CDR3 loop spans 14 amino acids. Germline loops: CDR1 MNHEY, CDR2 SVGAGI. V lost 6 bases to trimming and J lost 2 bases; unmatched junction nucleotides: 4. CDR3 sequence: CASRTGEAGNTIYF. The DNA for the CDR3 is TGTGCCAGCAGAACAGGGGAAGCTGGAAACACCATATATTTT.

The chain employs TRBV19 and TRBJ1-1; TRBD1 matches at 8 bases. J gave up 5 bases and V 6 bases, and 5 bases lay outside the gene matches. The CDR3 has 13 amino acids. CDR1 is LNHDA, CDR2 SQIVND, per germline (reference sequence). CDR3 protein: CASRDRVGTEAFF. CDR3 nucleotide sequence: TGTGCCAGTAGGGACAGGGTGGGTACTGAAGCTTTCTTT.

The chain has TRBV6-5 and TRBJ2-2, with 8 bases aligning to TRBD2. The junction had 8 bases not matched to a gene; V was cut back by 8 bases and J by 3 bases. This CDR3 is 15 amino acids long. Per germline, CDR1 MNHEY and CDR2 SVGAGI. CDR3 loop: CASPPSGGYTGELFF. The CDR3 nucleotides read TGTGCCAGCCCCCCCAGCGGGGGATACACCGGGGAGCTGTTTTTT.

Here the CDR3 DNA reads TGCAGTGCTAGAGATCTAGATACGCAGTATTTT. This encodes CSARDLDTQYF. This sequence joins TRBV20-1 and TRBJ2-3; D remains ambiguous. Trimming removed 0 bases from V and 5 bases from J, with 3 bases in between. Germline V gene lookup returns CDR1 DFQATT and CDR2 SNEGSKA (reference sequence). CDR3 size: 11 residues.

The rearrangement uses TRBV10-3 and TRBJ2-1, with D unresolved. The CDR3 spans 12 residues. Germline values: CDR1 ENHRY, CDR2 SYGVKD. Trimming took 3 bases from V and 8 from J, leaving 8 bases between them. CDR3 sequence: CAISDLVDEQFF. The CDR3 coding sequence is TGTGCCATCAGTGACCTAGTGGATGAGCAGTTCTTC.

The chain carries TRBV5-6 and TRBJ2-6; D not resolved. Germline V gives CDR1 SGHDT, CDR2 YYEEEE. The CDR3 length is 18 residues. V was cut by 3 bases and J by 0 bases, with 16 bases left in between. This CDR3 is CASSSGSASLSGANVLTF. In nucleotides, the CDR3 is TGTGCCAGCAGCTCCGGCTCTGCCAGCCTCTCTGGGGCCAACGTCCTGACTTTC.

The chain links TRBV11-2 to TRBJ1-2; no clear D. The germline V gene has CDR1 SGHAT and CDR2 FQNNGV. Trimming left V 3 bases short and J 7 bases short, with 12 bases between. This CDR3 contains 13 residues. The CDR3 nucleotides read TGTGCCAGCAGCTTCAGGAGGGCGGGTGGCTACACCTTC. Its protein product is CASSFRRAGGYTF. Full variable domain (remainder filled in from reference TRBV11-2 and TRBJ1-2): EAGVAQSPRYKIIEKRQSVAFWCNPISGHATLYWYQQILGQGPKLLIQFQNNGVVDDSQLPKDRFSAERLKGVDSTLKIQPAKLEDSAVYLCASSFRRAGGYTFGSGTRLTVV.

The chain carries TRBV7-2 and TRBJ1-1; the D is unclear. With 4 bases removed from V and 7 bases from J, the gap between germline ends came to 13 bases. Per the germline V gene, CDR1 is SGHTA and CDR2 is FQGNSA. This CDR3 has 13 amino acids. The CDR3 sequence is CASSYYLYLEAFF. CDR3 sequence (DNA): TGTGCCAGCAGCTACTACCTTTATCTTGAAGCTTTCTTT.

This clone was seen a few times. This chain joins TRBV3-1 (or the pseudogene TRBV3-2) and TRBJ1-4; D is undetermined. Germline loops: CDR1 LGHDT, CDR2 YNNKEL (reference sequence). The V end was cut by 0 bases, the J end by 6 bases, with 8 bases between. There are 14 residues in the CDR3. The CDR3 reads CASSQDDVDEKLFF. CDR3 bases: TGTGCCAGCAGCCAAGATGACGTAGATGAAAAACTGTTTTTT.

This chain joins TRBV6-5 and TRBJ1-2; D not certain. Germline lookup yields CDR1 MNHEY and CDR2 SVGAGI. The CDR3 has 13 amino acids. With 6 bases removed from V and 6 bases from J, the gap between germline ends came to 14 bases. The CDR3 region has the DNA TGTGCCAGCAGGGACCCATCCTATGATGGCTACACCTTC. Translated: CASRDPSYDGYTF.

The V gene is TRBV7-9, the J gene TRBJ1-1; D is unresolved. The germline V gene encodes CDR1 SEHNR and CDR2 FQNEAQ (reference sequence). The CDR3 extends over 17 amino acids. Between the trimmed V and J ends, which lost 6 bases and 0 bases, there was a span of 20 bases. The CDR3 loop is CASSYGGRGAMNTEAFF. CDR3 in DNA: TGTGCCAGCAGTTACGGAGGTAGAGGAGCAATGAACACTGAAGCTTTCTTT.

The chain links TRBV5-6 to TRBJ1-2; D is unresolved. Germline-derived CDR1 and CDR2 are SGHDT and YYEEEE. This CDR3 has 13 amino acids. The V end was cut by 5 bases, the J end by 1 base, with 9 bases between. The CDR3 region has the DNA TGTGCCAGCAGGCTTCGTAATAACTATGGCTACACCTTC. Amino acid sequence: CASRLRNNYGYTF.

The chain has TRBV3-1 (or the pseudogene TRBV3-2) and TRBJ1-4, with D unresolved. Looked up from germline, CDR1 is LGHDT and CDR2 is YNNKEL (reference sequence). This CDR3 is built from 14 residues. Trimming removed 1 base from V and 3 bases from J, with 6 bases in between. In DNA form, the CDR3 reads TGTGCCAGCAGCCAAGCTGGGCCTAATGAAAAACTGTTTTTT. The encoded protein is CASSQAGPNEKLFF.

The chain links TRBV19 to TRBJ2-5; D not resolved. The CDR3 runs 14 residues. Germline V gives CDR1 LNHDA, CDR2 SQIVND (reference sequence). Trimming took 7 bases from V and 5 from J, leaving 17 bases between them. The CDR3, as DNA: TGTGCCAGTAACTACCCAGTCCAGTCTGAGACCCAGTACTTC. Translated: CASNYPVQSETQYF.

The J gene is TRBJ1-5, the V gene TRBV18; TRBD1 agrees at 8 bases. CDR3 size: 15 residues. Germline CDR1 KGHSH, CDR2 LQKENI. Trimming removed 4 bases from V and 0 bases from J; junction bases left unmatched: 2. Here the CDR3 DNA reads TGTGCCAGCTCACGCGGGACAGGTAGCAATCAGCCCCAGCATTTT. Protein product: CASSRGTGSNQPQHF.

The chain uses TRBV29-1 and TRBJ2-3, with D hard to call. Germline loops: CDR1 SQVTM, CDR2 ANQGSEA. CDR3 length: 14 amino acids. Trimming removed 3 bases from V and 0 bases from J, with 10 bases in between. Here the CDR3 reads CSVEWGSSTDTQYF. The CDR3 bases are TGCAGCGTTGAGTGGGGATCTAGCACAGATACGCAGTATTTT.

This rearrangement joins TRBV7-2 to TRBJ1-3; D uncertain. The length of the CDR3 is 14 residues. The germline V gene encodes CDR1 SGHTA and CDR2 FQGNSA. Trimming removed 3 bases at V and 0 bases at J, with 6 bases between. CDR3 coding DNA: TGTGCCAGCAGCTTGGTCAACTCTGGAAACACCATATATTTT. It encodes CASSLVNSGNTIYF.